This T cell receptor beta chain was captured in a study of blood T cell repertoires in COVID-19. In the study overall: T cells, B-cell-depleted T cells, or PBMCs provided the cDNA or gDNA that served as material.

The V gene's germline CDR1 is LGHDT and CDR2 YNNKEL (reference sequence). The CDR3 totals 12 residues. The V end lost 6 bases, the J end lost 4 bases, and 7 bases lay between the germline ends. Libraries were prepared by immunoSEQ multiplex PCR; TCRdb keeps only in-frame clonotypes and omits some of them. The sample lists 350,000 to 450,000 clones, 65% to 90% occurring once. This clonotype was obtained from a woman aged 60-70 years with COVID-19, enrolled during active disease. The chain has TRBV3-1 (or the pseudogene TRBV3-2) and TRBJ1-3; D unresolved. The sample taken for sequencing was peripheral blood. This CDR3 is CASSPLGNTIYF. DNA of the CDR3: TGTGCCAGCAGTCCGTTGGGAAACACCATATATTTT.